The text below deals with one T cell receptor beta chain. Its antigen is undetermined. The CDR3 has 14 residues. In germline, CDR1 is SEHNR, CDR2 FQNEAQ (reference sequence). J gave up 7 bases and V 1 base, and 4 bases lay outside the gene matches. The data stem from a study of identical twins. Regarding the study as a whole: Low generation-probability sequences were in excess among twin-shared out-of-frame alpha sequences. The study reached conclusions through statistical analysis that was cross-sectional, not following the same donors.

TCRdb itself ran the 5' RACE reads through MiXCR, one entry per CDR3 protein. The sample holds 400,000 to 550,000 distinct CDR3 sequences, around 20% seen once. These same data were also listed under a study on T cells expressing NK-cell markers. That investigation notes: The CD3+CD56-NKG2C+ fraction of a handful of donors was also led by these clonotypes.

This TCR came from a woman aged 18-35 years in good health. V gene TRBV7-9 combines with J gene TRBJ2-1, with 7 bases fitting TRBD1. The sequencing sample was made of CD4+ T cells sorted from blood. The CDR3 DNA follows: TGTGCCAGCAGCTTAGGACAGGGTAGGAATGAGCAGTTCTTC. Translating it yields CASSLGQGRNEQFF. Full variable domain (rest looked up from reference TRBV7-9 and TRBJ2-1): DTGVSQNPRHKITKRGQNVTFRCDPISEHNRLYWYRQTLGQGPEFLTYFQNEAQLEKSRLLSDRFSAERPKGSFSTLEIQRTEQGDSAMYLCASSLGQGRNEQFFGPGTRLTVL.